The 11 T cell receptor beta chains reported below all come from one sample, sequenced in a study of blood T cell repertoires in COVID-19. TCRdb's copy holds only in-frame clones and misses some; the assay was immunoSEQ multiplex PCR. This table has 50,000 to 70,000 clones, approximately 92% appearing once. The sample taken for sequencing was peripheral blood. The origin of the receptors is a woman older than 75 with active COVID-19.

This rearrangement joins TRBV3-1 (or the pseudogene TRBV3-2) to TRBJ2-7, with D uncertain. Germline V lookup: CDR1 LGHDT, CDR2 YNNKEL (reference sequence). Deletions cut 0 bases from V and 5 bases from J, with 5 bases between. The CDR3 has 12 amino acids. The chain's CDR3 is CASSQDSDEQYF. In nucleotides, the CDR3 is TGTGCCAGCAGCCAAGATTCGGACGAGCAGTACTTC.

The chain employs TRBV2 and TRBJ2-5; possible D gene TRBD2, 6 bases. Germline-derived CDR1 and CDR2 are SNHLY and FYNNEI. The CDR3 totals 12 residues. V was trimmed by 8 bases and J by 5 bases, leaving 12 bases between them. The CDR3 region has the DNA TGTGCCAGCCGCCGACTAGGGGAGACCCAGTACTTC. It codes for CASRRLGETQYF.

V gene TRBV7-8 combines with J gene TRBJ1-3; TRBD1 is a possible D gene (6 bases). V was clipped by 3 bases and J by 0 bases, with 12 bases between them. Per the germline V gene, CDR1 is SGHVS and CDR2 is FQNEAQ. The CDR3 consists of 16 residues. This CDR3 reads CASSFNRDISGNTIYF. Written as DNA, the CDR3 is TGTGCCAGCAGCTTCAACCGGGACATCTCTGGAAACACCATATATTTT.

V gene TRBV5-8 combines with J gene TRBJ2-5, with D unclear. The germline V gene encodes CDR1 SGHTS and CDR2 YDEGEE. The CDR3 extends over 11 amino acids. Trimming took off 1 base at V and 4 bases at J, with 2 bases between the two ends. In DNA, the CDR3 is TGTGCCAGCAGCTTGCGAGAGACCCAGTACTTC. It translates to CASSLRETQYF.

The V gene is TRBV19, the J gene TRBJ2-7, with TRBD2 matching over 10 bases. The V segment lost 3 bases and the J segment 2 bases; nucleotides outside the gene matches: 4. The CDR3 spans 15 residues. Germline values: CDR1 LNHDA, CDR2 SQIVND (reference sequence). CDR3 sequence reads: CASSISLAGAYEQYF. The CDR3 DNA reads TGTGCCAGTAGTATCTCGCTAGCGGGAGCCTACGAGCAGTACTTC.

This sequence joins TRBV19 and TRBJ2-3; 11 bases are shared with TRBD2. V dropped 4 bases and J dropped 2; count of bases not matched to a gene: 5. Germline CDR1 is LNHDA and CDR2 is SQIVND (reference sequence). CDR3 length equals 16 residues. CDR3 amino acids: CASSTSGRRPTDTQYF. DNA of the CDR3: TGTGCCAGTAGTACTAGCGGGAGGCGACCCACAGATACGCAGTATTTT.

This sequence joins TRBV27 and TRBJ1-1; tentatively, D is TRBD1 (5 bases). V was clipped by 5 bases and J by 0 bases, with 19 bases between them. This CDR3 spans 17 amino acids. Germline assignment: CDR1 MNHEY and CDR2 SMNVEV (reference sequence). The CDR3 DNA is TGTGCCAGCAGTCTAGCGGTGGACACGTTCATGAACACTGAAGCTTTCTTT. Amino acid sequence: CASSLAVDTFMNTEAFF.

This chain joins TRBV13 and TRBJ2-7; 7 nucleotides line up with TRBD2. Germline loops: CDR1 PRHDT, CDR2 FYEKMQ (reference sequence). J was trimmed by 4 bases and V by 4 bases; bases with no gene match: 7. The CDR3 covers 14 residues. CDR3 in amino acids: CASSSQTSQYEQYF. Here the CDR3 DNA reads TGTGCCAGCAGCTCACAGACTAGCCAGTACGAGCAGTACTTC.

The chain couples TRBV19 to TRBJ1-6, with D possibly being TRBD1 (6 bases). Looked up from germline, CDR1 is LNHDA and CDR2 is SQIVND (reference sequence). V lost 4 bases to trimming and J lost 7 bases, with 11 bases between them. The CDR3 has 14 residues. The CDR3 nucleotides are TGTGCCAGTAGTAACAGGGAGGGAAATTCACCCCTCCACTTT. The encoded protein is CASSNREGNSPLHF.

The J gene is TRBJ2-4, the V gene TRBV28, with D uncertain. The CDR3 sequence is 16 residues long. Per the germline V gene, CDR1 is MDHEN and CDR2 is SYDVKM. The V end lost 3 bases, the J end lost 4 bases, and 16 bases lay between the germline ends. The CDR3 nucleotides are TGTGCCAGCAGTTTGACTGGATTCAGTCTAAAAAACATTCAGTACTTC. Translated, it gives CASSLTGFSLKNIQYF.

The chain uses TRBV27 and TRBJ2-1; TRBD2 matches 12 bases. CDR3 length: 16 amino acids. The V gene's germline CDR1 is MNHEY and CDR2 SMNVEV (reference sequence). Losses at the gene ends were 2 bases for V and 6 bases for J; bases not matched to a gene: 5. CDR3 residues: CASSLPTSGGSNEQFF. The CDR3 DNA reads TGTGCCAGCAGTTTACCGACTAGCGGGGGAAGCAATGAGCAGTTCTTC.